These T cell receptor beta chains were read from a single sample in a study of T cells in Graves' hyperthyroidism and ophthalmopathy. Each CDR3 protein gets one entry after TCRdb re-called the multiplex PCR reads with MiXCR. The table includes approximately 150,000 distinct CDR3 sequences, 9.4% detected once. The sample was blood. Receptor source: a woman between 18 and 30 years old with Graves' hyperthyroidism that later progressed to Graves' ophthalmopathy. CDR3s include the opening cysteine and the closing phenylalanine or tryptophan. A D gene is named only where the DNA matches it firmly.

j_call: TRBJ2-3; v_call: TRBV11-2; d_call: -; cdr3_aa: CASSLVISGADAQYF
j_call: TRBJ1-2; v_call: TRBV6-5; d_call: -; cdr3_aa: CASSYARGTYGYTF
j_call: TRBJ2-7; v_call: TRBV4-1; d_call: TRBD2; cdr3_aa: CASSQERGSYEQYF
j_call: TRBJ1-6; v_call: TRBV7-3; d_call: -; cdr3_aa: CASSYGNSPLHF
j_call: TRBJ2-7; v_call: TRBV20-1; d_call: TRBD2; cdr3_aa: CSARRLAGVPYEQYF
j_call: TRBJ2-1; v_call: TRBV9; d_call: -; cdr3_aa: CASSPSGGASFF
j_call: TRBJ1-3; v_call: TRBV19; d_call: -; cdr3_aa: CASRNRISGNTIYF
j_call: TRBJ1-1; v_call: TRBV7-8; d_call: -; cdr3_aa: CASSLGPMTFQNTEAFF
j_call: TRBJ1-1; v_call: TRBV7-9; d_call: -; cdr3_aa: CASSLSGRENTEAFF
j_call: TRBJ2-5; v_call: TRBV15; d_call: -; cdr3_aa: CATSREHGGETQYF
j_call: TRBJ2-1; v_call: TRBV9; d_call: -; cdr3_aa: CASSVEIPESSYNEQFF
j_call: TRBJ2-1; v_call: TRBV11-2; d_call: TRBD2; cdr3_aa: CASSSGTSGSMNEQFF
j_call: TRBJ2-2; v_call: TRBV4-1; d_call: TRBD2; cdr3_aa: CASSQDPASGNTGELFF
j_call: TRBJ1-5; v_call: TRBV6-1; d_call: TRBD1; cdr3_aa: CASRLTGGASNQPQHF
j_call: TRBJ2-1; v_call: TRBV9; d_call: -; cdr3_aa: CASSVGGARYNEQFF
j_call: TRBJ1-2; v_call: TRBV20-1; d_call: -; cdr3_aa: CSARVRSNYGYTF
j_call: TRBJ2-3; v_call: TRBV13; d_call: -; cdr3_aa: CASSRGSTDTQYF
j_call: TRBJ1-5; v_call: TRBV6-1; d_call: -; cdr3_aa: CASSEMVQPQHF
j_call: TRBJ1-1; v_call: TRBV19; d_call: -; cdr3_aa: CASSTLRGNTEAFF
j_call: TRBJ2-7; v_call: TRBV5-6; d_call: TRBD1; cdr3_aa: CASTTTGTGWSGGGSYEQYF
j_call: TRBJ2-7; v_call: TRBV13; d_call: TRBD2; cdr3_aa: CASSLGLVYRREGLHEQYF
j_call: TRBJ2-1; v_call: TRBV10-3; d_call: TRBD1; cdr3_aa: CAIRSAGTDYNEQFF
j_call: TRBJ2-5; v_call: TRBV12-5; d_call: TRBD1; cdr3_aa: CASGLIRGDRGRVETQYF
j_call: TRBJ2-6; v_call: TRBV6-1; d_call: -; cdr3_aa: CASSVRSISGANVLTF
j_call: TRBJ2-3; v_call: TRBV14; d_call: TRBD2; cdr3_aa: CASSRLAGREDTQYF
j_call: TRBJ2-1; v_call: TRBV3-1; d_call: -; cdr3_aa: CASSQGGFTDEQFF
j_call: TRBJ2-5; v_call: TRBV5-1; d_call: TRBD1; cdr3_aa: CASSHNRGETQYF
j_call: TRBJ1-1; v_call: TRBV18; d_call: TRBD1; cdr3_aa: CASSPPGQGRGTEAFF
j_call: TRBJ2-5; v_call: TRBV11-3; d_call: -; cdr3_aa: CASSLTGGKTQYF
j_call: TRBJ2-1; v_call: TRBV6-5; d_call: -; cdr3_aa: CASIWGLKVNEQFF
j_call: TRBJ1-3; v_call: TRBV10-3; d_call: -; cdr3_aa: CAISSLSNSGNTIYF
j_call: TRBJ1-1; v_call: TRBV24-1; d_call: -; cdr3_aa: CATSDLEELGPGTEAFF
j_call: TRBJ1-2; v_call: TRBV6-1; d_call: -; cdr3_aa: CASSGLYFYGYTF
j_call: TRBJ1-1; v_call: TRBV20-1; d_call: TRBD1; cdr3_aa: CSARGQGTNTEAFF
j_call: TRBJ1-1; v_call: TRBV29-1; d_call: -; cdr3_aa: CSPGAVRGTEAFF
j_call: TRBJ1-5; v_call: TRBV30; d_call: -; cdr3_aa: CAWSPGARGQPQHF
j_call: TRBJ1-2; v_call: TRBV20-1; d_call: TRBD1; cdr3_aa: CSATSSQGDYYGYTF
j_call: TRBJ2-1; v_call: TRBV28; d_call: TRBD2; cdr3_aa: CASSLAGAGGYNEQFF
j_call: TRBJ1-1; v_call: TRBV12-3/TRBV12-4; d_call: -; cdr3_aa: CATLAPGTEAFF
j_call: TRBJ2-7; v_call: TRBV3-1; d_call: -; cdr3_aa: CASSQEPLSYYEQYF
j_call: TRBJ2-1; v_call: TRBV7-9; d_call: -; cdr3_aa: CASSLGGWGYNEQFF
j_call: TRBJ1-4; v_call: TRBV5-1; d_call: -; cdr3_aa: CASSLGTDFEKLFF
j_call: TRBJ2-6; v_call: TRBV30; d_call: -; cdr3_aa: CAFSNPYRAGANVLTF
j_call: TRBJ1-1; v_call: TRBV10-3; d_call: -; cdr3_aa: CAIRGGPSTEAFF
j_call: TRBJ2-1; v_call: TRBV5-6; d_call: TRBD1; cdr3_aa: CASSLGTGSNEQFF
j_call: TRBJ1-1; v_call: TRBV7-9; d_call: -; cdr3_aa: CASSPSGQGIEAFF
j_call: TRBJ2-3; v_call: TRBV7-8; d_call: TRBD2; cdr3_aa: CASSLGTSGRSYNTDTQYF
j_call: TRBJ1-2; v_call: TRBV9; d_call: -; cdr3_aa: CASSGLEGYTF
j_call: TRBJ1-5; v_call: TRBV15; d_call: -; cdr3_aa: CATSSLRQINQPQHF
j_call: TRBJ2-2; v_call: TRBV11-3; d_call: -; cdr3_aa: CASSLVSTGELFF
j_call: TRBJ2-2; v_call: TRBV5-6; d_call: -; cdr3_aa: CASSHIALGELFF
j_call: TRBJ1-1; v_call: TRBV29-1; d_call: -; cdr3_aa: CSVEDLMWDTEAFF
j_call: TRBJ1-1; v_call: TRBV20-1; d_call: -; cdr3_aa: CSASRRTEAFF